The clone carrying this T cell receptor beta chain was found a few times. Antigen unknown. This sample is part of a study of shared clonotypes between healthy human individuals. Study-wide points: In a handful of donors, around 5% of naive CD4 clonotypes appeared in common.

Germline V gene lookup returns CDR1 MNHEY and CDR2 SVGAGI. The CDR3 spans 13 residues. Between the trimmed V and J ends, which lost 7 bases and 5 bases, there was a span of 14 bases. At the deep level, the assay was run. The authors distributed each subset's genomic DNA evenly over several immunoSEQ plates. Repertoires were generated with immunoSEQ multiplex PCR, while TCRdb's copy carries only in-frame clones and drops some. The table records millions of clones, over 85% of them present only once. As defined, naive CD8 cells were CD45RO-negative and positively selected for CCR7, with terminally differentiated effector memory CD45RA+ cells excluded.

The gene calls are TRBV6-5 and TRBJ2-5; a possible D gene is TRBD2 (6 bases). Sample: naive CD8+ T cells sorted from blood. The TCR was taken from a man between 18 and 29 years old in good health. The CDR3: CASTPPGRETQYF. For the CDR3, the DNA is TGTGCCAGCACCCCACCGGGGAGGGAGACCCAGTACTTC.